The following is a T cell receptor (beta chain) sequence with its context. Study members were between 18 and 89 years old and lived in 24 US regions. TCRdb's table, derived via immunoSEQ multiplex PCR, lists solely in-frame clones and lacks some. The sample lists approximately 150,000 clones, approximately 81% occurring once. The sample is drawn from a study of blood T cell repertoires in COVID-19. Study-wide context: COVID-19 samples collected from the United States, Italy and Spain covered acute and convalescent phases. PBMCs, B-cell-depleted T cells, or T cells were the source of the cDNA or gDNA that made up the material.

V shed 4 bases and J shed 0 bases, with 4 bases lying between them. The CDR3 totals 13 residues. This TCR was recovered from a man aged 55 to 70 who had recovered from COVID-19. The chain links TRBV12-3 or TRBV12-4 to TRBJ1-3; D is unclear. The sequenced sample consisted of PBMCs or T cells enriched from blood (not recorded which). The CDR3 DNA reads TGTGCCAGCAGTTCCCTCTCTGGAAACACCATATATTTT. This codes for CASSSLSGNTIYF.